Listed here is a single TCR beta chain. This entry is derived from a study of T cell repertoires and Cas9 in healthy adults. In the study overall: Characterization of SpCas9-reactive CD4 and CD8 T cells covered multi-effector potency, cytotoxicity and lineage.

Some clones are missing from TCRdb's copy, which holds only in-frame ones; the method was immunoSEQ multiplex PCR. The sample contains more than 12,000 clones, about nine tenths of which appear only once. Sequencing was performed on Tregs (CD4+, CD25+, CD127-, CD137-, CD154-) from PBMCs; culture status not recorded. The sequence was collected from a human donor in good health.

DNA for the CDR3: TGTGCCAGTGGGGGACAGGGGACTACCGGGACTTACTCAATTAGCACAGATACGCAGTATTTT. This codes for CASGGQGTTGTYSISTDTQYF. The J gene is TRBJ2-3, the V gene TRBV19; TRBD1 agrees at 10 bases. CDR1 is LNHDA and CDR2 is SQIVND in the germline V gene (reference sequence). The CDR3 is made up of 21 amino acids. V was pared by 8 bases and J by 0 bases, with 23 bases of the junction left unmatched.